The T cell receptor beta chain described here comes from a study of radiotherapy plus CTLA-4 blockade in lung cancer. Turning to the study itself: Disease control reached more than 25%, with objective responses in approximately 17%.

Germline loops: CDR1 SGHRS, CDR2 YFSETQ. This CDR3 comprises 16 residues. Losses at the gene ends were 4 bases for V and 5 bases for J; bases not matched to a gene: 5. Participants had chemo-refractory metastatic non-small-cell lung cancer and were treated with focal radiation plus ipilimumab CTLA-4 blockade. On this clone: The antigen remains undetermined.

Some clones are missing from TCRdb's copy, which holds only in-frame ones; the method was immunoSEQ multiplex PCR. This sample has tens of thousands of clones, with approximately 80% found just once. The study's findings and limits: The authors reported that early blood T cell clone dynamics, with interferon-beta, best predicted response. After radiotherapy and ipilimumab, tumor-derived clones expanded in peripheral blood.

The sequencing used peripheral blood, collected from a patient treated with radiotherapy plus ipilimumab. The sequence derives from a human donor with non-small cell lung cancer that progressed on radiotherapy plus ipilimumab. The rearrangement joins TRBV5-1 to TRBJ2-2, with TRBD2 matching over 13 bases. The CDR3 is CASSLGLAGVTGELFF. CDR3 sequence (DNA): TGCGCCAGCAGCCTCGGACTAGCGGGAGTTACCGGGGAGCTGTTTTTT.